Included here is one TCR beta chain sequence, with context. V shed 1 base, J shed 3 bases, and the junction held 5 bases outside the gene matches. Germline V gene lookup returns CDR1 LNHDA and CDR2 SQIVND (reference sequence). CDR3 size: 15 residues. TCRdb reanalysed the RT-PCR reads using MiXCR and keeps one entry per CDR3 protein. The data hold about 680,000 distinct CDR3 sequences, with over 12% observed a single time. The sequenced sample was memory CD4+ T cells from blood. V is TRBV19 and J is TRBJ1-1, with 7 bases aligning to TRBD1. This clonotype was sampled from a female donor in good health, serving as a healthy control. In DNA, the CDR3 is TGTGCCAGTAGTATAGCCGGGACAGTCGACACTGAAGCTTTCTTT. As protein: CASSIAGTVDTEAFF.